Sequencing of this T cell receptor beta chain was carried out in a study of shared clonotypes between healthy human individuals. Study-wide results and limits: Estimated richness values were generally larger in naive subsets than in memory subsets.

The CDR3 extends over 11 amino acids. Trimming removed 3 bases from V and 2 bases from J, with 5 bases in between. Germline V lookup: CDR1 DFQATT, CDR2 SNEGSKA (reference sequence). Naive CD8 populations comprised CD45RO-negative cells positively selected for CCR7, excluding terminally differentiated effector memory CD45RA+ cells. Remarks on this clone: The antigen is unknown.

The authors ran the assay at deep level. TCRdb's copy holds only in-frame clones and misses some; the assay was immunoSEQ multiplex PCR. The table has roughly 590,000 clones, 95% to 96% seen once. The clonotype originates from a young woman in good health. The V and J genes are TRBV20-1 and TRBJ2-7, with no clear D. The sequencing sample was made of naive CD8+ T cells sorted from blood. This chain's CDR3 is CSASQPYEQYF. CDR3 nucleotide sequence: TGCAGTGCTAGTCAGCCCTACGAGCAGTACTTC.